The clone carrying this TCR beta chain has a handful of counts. The antigen is not known. This specimen belongs to a study of beta chain features in type 1 diabetes. Study observations and caveats: Significant though moderate, a shortening of TCRB CDR3s appeared in all four CD4+ subsets of Type 1 diabetes patients.

The CDR3 is 14 residues long. Between the trimmed V and J ends, which lost 3 bases and 4 bases, there was a span of 12 bases. Germline V CDR1 and CDR2: MGHDK, SYGVNS. Reverse transcription of all isolated RNA meant that expressed TCRB transcripts were sequenced. Only in-frame clones appear in the TCRdb table, and some are missing; sequencing was by immunoSEQ multiplex PCR. Among some 280,000 clones listed, roughly an eighth were seen once. The chain joins TRBV25-1 to TRBJ2-5; the D is unclear. Sequencing was carried out using naive CD4+ T cells from blood. The clonotype comes from a man aged 25-40 years with type 1 diabetes. The CDR3 sequence is CASSDAYVRETQYF. The DNA for the CDR3 is TGTGCCAGCAGTGATGCGTATGTGCGAGAGACCCAGTACTTC.